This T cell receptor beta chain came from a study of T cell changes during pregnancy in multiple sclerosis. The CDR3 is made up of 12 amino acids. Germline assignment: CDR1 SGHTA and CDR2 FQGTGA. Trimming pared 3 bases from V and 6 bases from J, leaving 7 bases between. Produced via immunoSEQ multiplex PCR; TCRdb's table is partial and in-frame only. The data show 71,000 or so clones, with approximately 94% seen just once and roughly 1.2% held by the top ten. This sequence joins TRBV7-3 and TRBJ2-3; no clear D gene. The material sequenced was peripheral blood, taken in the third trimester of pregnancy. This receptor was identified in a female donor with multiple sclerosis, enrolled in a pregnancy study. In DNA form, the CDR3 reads TGTGCCAGCAGCTTCGGGTCCGATACGCAGTATTTT. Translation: CASSFGSDTQYF. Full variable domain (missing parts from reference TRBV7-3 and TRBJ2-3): GAGVSQTPSNKVTEKGKYVELRCDPISGHTALYWYRQSLGQGPEFLIYFQGTGAADDSGLPNDRFFAVRPEGSVSTLKIQRTERGDSAVYLCASSFGSDTQYFGPGTRLTVL.